This T cell receptor (beta chain) was sequenced during a study of blood T cell repertoires in COVID-19. Study background: The samples span acute and convalescent COVID-19 from the United States, Italy and Spain. PBMCs, B-cell-depleted T cells, or T cells provided the cDNA or gDNA that made up the material.

Authors' data handling: From reference gene primer amplification, estimates of nucleated cell counts were derived. TCRdb keeps only in-frame clones here, not all; method: immunoSEQ multiplex PCR. The DNA was the basis for D and trimming; V, J and clone size are from that table. The sample records fewer than 60,000 clones, 86% being singletons. This clone appeared a single time. This CDR3 region has 16 residues. Germline V lookup: CDR1 SGHRS, CDR2 YFSETQ. The ends lost 3 bases at V and 5 bases at J; junction bases unmatched: 11. This TCR was recovered from a woman of 80 years or more with acute or convalescent COVID-19. This chain joins TRBV5-1 and TRBJ2-5, with TRBD1 identical over 9 bases. Sequencing was done on a sample of peripheral blood. CDR3 in amino acids: CASSSDPGQGGETQYF. CDR3 bases: TGCGCCAGCAGCTCAGATCCGGGACAGGGCGGGGAGACCCAGTACTTC.